This T cell receptor beta chain was sequenced in a study of OX40 agonist ivuxolimab in advanced cancers. Whole-study context: Earlier treatment with anti-PD-1, anti-PD-L1 or anti-CTLA-4 was permitted, and 30% to 40% had received some.

This CDR3 has 21 amino acids. CDR1 is LNHNV, CDR2 YYDKDF, per germline (reference sequence). With 5 bases clipped from V and 0 bases from J, the junction kept 19 bases outside the gene matches. Findings and limits, study-wide: CD4+ and CD8+ blood T cells expanded clonally by week 6 at 0.1 to 3.0 mg/kg. Low levels of normalized T-cell clonal expansion also appeared in some nonresponders.

Concerning this clone itself: No antigen is known for it.

TCRdb's copy holds only in-frame clones and misses some; the assay was immunoSEQ multiplex PCR. The table shows some 94,000 clones, with about 96% occurring only once. The sequence was obtained from an adult with an advanced solid tumor such as melanoma, head and neck, liver or kidney cancer. The sequencing here drew on CD4+ or CD8+ T cells sorted from blood, taken in a trial of the OX40 agonist ivuxolimab. The V gene is TRBV15, the J gene TRBJ2-3, with 11 bases identical to TRBD2. This CDR3 reads CATSPDSLGLAGGTSTDTQYF. In nucleotides, the CDR3 is TGTGCCACCAGCCCCGACAGTTTGGGGCTAGCGGGGGGCACTAGCACAGATACGCAGTATTTT. Based on the CDR3 plus reference TRBV15 and TRBJ2-3, the full variable domain is DAMVIQNPRYQVTQFGKPVTLSCSQTLNHNVMYWYQQKSSQAPKLLFHYYDKDFNNEADTPDNFQSRRPNTSFCFLDIRSPGLGDTAMYLCATSPDSLGLAGGTSTDTQYFGPGTRLTVL.